What follows is one TCR beta chain and its context. This clonotype appeared once. Its antigen remains undetermined. No base-level quality is on record; no much larger clone is a single base apart. The data were obtained in a study of blood T cells in healthy people across ages (dated by TCRdb to 2013 to 2016). Looking at the study overall: Template switching captured roughly one uniquely barcoded TCR beta cDNA molecule per two T cells in model experiments. To avoid experimental bias, donors of different ages were randomly spread across the sequencing lanes. The donors were split into four age groups: young (average around 17 years), middle-aged (roughly 40), aged (about 56) and long-lived (approximately 80). Using the same blood draw, the study looked at two additional independent replicas of 1 million unique cDNA reads for two donors, one aged 18 to 30 and the other aged 80 or older. The study measured age-related changes in TCR beta repertoire diversity using deep sequencing normalized with unique cDNA molecular identifiers. General conclusions and limits of the study: A strong correlation was found between observed TCR beta diversity and the percentage of naive T cells measured by flow cytometry. The long-lived group showed more naive CD4+ T cells, fewer expanded clones and increased TCR diversity than the aged group, suggesting age selection. Observed TCR beta diversity per million T cells fell roughly linearly with age, and a significant reduction was already apparent by age around 36. Donor CMV infection status was unknown, potentially confounding age-related changes in expanded clonotypes. Bulk unsorted PBMC profiling prevented conclusive comparison of naive and antigen-experienced compartments. Estimates of total diversity based on one million sequenced T cells were considered lower bounds and underestimates.

The donors were roughly 39 Caucasian individuals from Russia, aged about 6 to 95 years, who were systemically healthy. Approximately 9 milliliters of peripheral blood were collected from each donor into EDTA-treated Vacutainer tubes. Ficoll-Paque density-gradient centrifugation was used to isolate PBMCs, with at least 7 million per sample. Trizol reagent was used to extract total RNA from the PBMCs, yielding at least 6 micrograms per sample. The percentages of naive CD45RAhigh/CD27high T cells were determined by flow cytometry on a PBMC aliquot from every donor. V loses 0 bases, J loses 7 bases, and the germline ends lie 15 bases apart. The CDR1 and CDR2 encoded by the germline V gene (reference sequence) are DFQATT and SNEGSKA. The CDR3 holds 14 amino acids from the cysteine to the phenylalanine. CDR3 DNA is the only sequence kept; it has 42 bases, read in frame from the first base. Library creation used 5' RACE. Instrument used: Illumina HiSeq 2500. The second PCR ran for about 7 to 11 cycles and used a J-beta primer mix along with a sample-barcoded 5' primer. Each TCR beta cDNA molecule received a unique molecular identifier from a template-switch 5' adaptor carrying 12 random nucleotides. Each sample yielded at least 3 million CDR3-containing paired-end reads. First-strand cDNA was synthesized from all RNA with the Mint cDNA synthesis kit, primed by a TRBC-specific oligonucleotide. All cDNA was treated with uracil-DNA glycosylase and then went through a first 18-cycle PCR with the universal primers M1SS and BC2_uni_R. The authors' analysis ran thus. For normalization, 1 million high-quality reads were randomly selected from each sample, with every read carrying a distinct molecular identifier. Instead of being binned into consensus sequences, reads that shared molecular identifiers were thrown out. MiTCR, run with a Q25 quality threshold and the strictest error-elimination algorithm, handled CDR3 identification, clonotype clustering and error correction. Lower-bound total TCR beta diversity was estimated with a nonparametric unseen species model using Euler transformation. TCRdb reprocessing: public reads trimmed at Q25 with fastp, clones called with MiXCR, in-frame beta chains kept. Each record represents a unique CDR3 protein, reported with the most common genes and DNA among its rows. In this record, the V and J calls reflect TCRdb's handling and not the investigators' own analysis. The sample table lists over 1,500,000 distinct CDR3 sequences, approximately 50% of them with a count of one. The leading ten clones occupy approximately 2% of the sample.

The sample comprised blood. The receptor comes from a woman aged 40 to 50 in good health. The chain couples TRBV20-1 to TRBJ1-1, with the D gene too uncertain to name. The nucleotide sequence reads as follows: TGCAGTGCTAGAGATCCCTACTCTATGGGTGAAGCTTTCTTT. This yields the protein CSARDPYSMGEAFF.